This T cell receptor beta chain was profiled in a study of monozygotic twins with inflammatory bowel disease (dated by TCRdb to between 2017 and 2020). With regard to the full study: The complete study included roughly 30 monozygotic twin pairs: 19 IBD-discordant Danish pairs and nine German pairs, of which four were IBD-concordant and five were IBD-discordant. Disease-associated traits were sought mainly through comparisons between IBD patients and their genetically identical healthy co-twins within discordant pairs. Each individual had, on average, about 151 000 unique TCRalpha sequences and 181 000 unique TCRbeta sequences available for analysis.

The germline V gene specifies SGHRS as CDR1 and YFSETQ as CDR2. From cysteine to phenylalanine, the CDR3 is 11 amino acids long. Only the protein is available. Library construction relied on 5' RACE. Each TCR library was prepared from about 4,000 ng of total RNA. For each sample, cDNA synthesis was carried out in eight separate reactions using SMARTScribe reverse transcriptase. During cDNA synthesis, template switching was used to introduce unique molecular identifiers that contained a 6-nucleotide sample barcode. TCRalpha and TCRbeta cDNA was amplified by two nested PCRs of 16 and 9 cycles, with bead purification after each PCR. Before amplification, the cDNA was treated with uracil DNA-glycosylase and purified using the QIAquick PCR purification kit. The second PCR added Illumina TruSeq-compatible adapters along with sample-specific barcodes. Library quality and concentration were assessed using TapeStation and Qubit, and approximately 5 ng of each library was pooled. Sequencing of the pooled libraries was done on an Illumina HiSeq2500 single-index Rapid Run using custom sequencing primers and 2 x 100 bp reads. The original pipeline was this. MiGEC version 1.2.6 was used for UMI-based consensus assembly to correct PCR and sequencing errors. MiXCR version 2.1.1 was used for V(D)J alignment, clonotype assembly and CDR3 extraction. Normalisation of gene usage, clonotype sharing and MAIT/NKT TCR abundance was achieved by analysing the top 1000, 10 000 and 20 000 clonotypes per sample. After downsampling to 27 000 UMIs, diversity was calculated as the inverse Simpson index using the vegan R package. Statistical testing used paired Mann-Whitney U tests on the discordant twin pairs and applied Benjamini-Hochberg correction for multiple testing. After TCRdb reprocessed the reads, each CDR3 protein sequence was kept as one row, without DNA. The V and J calls shown here were made by TCRdb, not taken from the authors' results. The sample's records list fewer than 400,000 distinct CDR3 sequences. Roughly 5.2% of the sample goes to the ten largest clones.

Notes on this clonotype: Its antigen has not been determined.

Broad study findings and their caveats: A decrease in TCRbeta repertoire diversity, as measured by inverse Simpson index, was observed in IBD patients compared with their healthy co-twins. The analysis was unable to tell different T cell subtypes apart. No single strong signal or clonotype linked to IBD turned up in the results, so the idea that one exists was not supported. Because patients were on differing immunosuppressive treatments, the repertoires may have picked up extra background noise and inter-individual variability. Repertoire similarity did not differ between concordant and discordant twins, possibly due to limited statistical power. Compared with healthy twins, IBD patients had fewer clonotypes in common with other individuals, a difference most pronounced in patients showing signs of disease activity.

An approximately 2.3 ml peripheral blood sample was drawn into PAXgene tubes per donor and stored at -80°C. Without T cell sorting, total RNA was isolated from whole blood using the PAXgene blood miRNA kit on an automated QIAcube. Peripheral blood from monozygotic twin pairs, either concordant or discordant for inflammatory bowel disease, underwent deep TCRalpha and TCRbeta repertoire profiling that used unique molecular barcoding. Smoking habits were recorded for all twin pairs, and each individual was classified as a current, former or never smoker. This TCR was sampled from a human donor with ulcerative colitis or Crohn's disease, or a healthy co-twin of an affected twin (not recorded which). This chain joins TRBV5-1 to TRBJ2-7. The sample taken for sequencing was blood. The CDR3 has the sequence CASSLEAEQYF.